A single sample is the source of the 30 T cell receptor beta chains below, sequenced in a study of T cells in localized non-small cell lung cancer. Assay used: immunoSEQ multiplex PCR; TCRdb lists only in-frame clones, some missing. The data show about 33,000 clones, 90% seen once. Sequenced here: peripheral blood, sampled before any cancer treatment. These TCRs come from a man aged 40 to 75 with stage I lung adenocarcinoma.

This clone came up once. The chain recombines TRBV5-6 with TRBJ2-5, with a possible D match to TRBD1 (6 bases). The V gene's germline CDR1 is SGHDT and CDR2 YYEEEE. This CDR3 spans 11 amino acids. V gave up 7 bases and J gave up 5 bases, with 9 bases separating them. The CDR3 protein is CASGQLETQYF. The CDR3 nucleotides read TGTGCCAGCGGACAGCTCGAGACCCAGTACTTC. The full variable domain, rest sourced from reference TRBV5-6 and TRBJ2-5, is DAGVTQSPTHLIKTRGQQVTLRCSPKSGHDTVSWYQQALGQGPQFIFQYYEEEERQRGNFPDRFSGHQFPNYSSELNVNALLLGDSALYLCASGQLETQYFGPGTRLLVL.

The CDR3 DNA reads as TGCGCCAGCAGCTTGGGGGCCTCCTACAATGAGCAGTTCTTC. This codes for CASSLGASYNEQFF. This chain joins TRBV5-1 and TRBJ2-1; no clear D. Trimming cost V 0 bases and J 0 bases, with 4 bases left between them. The germline CDR1 and CDR2 sequences are SGHRS and YFSETQ. The CDR3 contains 14 residues.

The J gene is TRBJ1-2, the V gene TRBV19; D gene unclear. The CDR3 contains 14 residues. V was pared by 0 bases and J by 7 bases, with 12 bases between. The germline gives CDR1 LNHDA, CDR2 SQIVND (reference sequence). CDR3 DNA: TGTGCCAGTAGTATAGAGCGGCAGGTCGGTGGCTACACCTTC. Translating it yields CASSIERQVGGYTF.

Written as DNA, the CDR3 is TGTGCCAGCAGCCCCGATACAGATGGAAACACCATATATTTT. Its protein product is CASSPDTDGNTIYF. The rearrangement links TRBV11-2 to TRBJ1-3; D gene unclear. Germline loops: CDR1 SGHAT, CDR2 FQNNGV. The CDR3 loop spans 14 amino acids. The V gene lost 5 bases and the J gene lost 3 bases, with 11 bases spanning the gap.

This sequence joins TRBV7-6 and TRBJ2-2; D may be TRBD2 (7 bases). The CDR3 loop spans 18 amino acids. V gave up 1 base and J gave up 6 bases, with 21 bases separating them. From germline, CDR1 is SGHVS and CDR2 FNYEAQ. The DNA of the CDR3 is TGTGCCAGCAGCTTAGTTGGGGGGGCGGCAGGATATTCCGGGGAGCTGTTTTTT. Its protein product is CASSLVGGAAGYSGELFF.

CDR3 coding DNA: TGTGCCAGCAGCCCCCTGCTCCGGGACAGGAGGTACGAGCAGTACTTC. This sequence encodes CASSPLLRDRRYEQYF. The chain combines TRBV11-2 with TRBJ2-7, with TRBD1 matching 8 bases. CDR3 length: 16 residues. J gave up 4 bases and V 5 bases, and 13 bases lay outside the gene matches. Germline V lookup: CDR1 SGHAT, CDR2 FQNNGV.

The rearrangement joins TRBV29-1 to TRBJ1-3; D gene uncertain. CDR1 is SQVTM and CDR2 is ANQGSEA in the germline V gene. The CDR3 is 14 residues long. Trimming cost V 4 bases and J 0 bases, with 10 bases left between them. This CDR3 reads CSVVYAPSGNTIYF. The CDR3 DNA reads TGCAGCGTTGTATATGCTCCCTCTGGAAACACCATATATTTT. The variable domain in full, completed from reference TRBV29-1 and TRBJ1-3, reads SAVISQKPSRDICQRGTSLTIQCQVDSQVTMMFWYRQQPGQSLTLIATANQGSEATYESGFVIDKFPISRPNLTFSTLTVSNMSPEDSSIYLCSVVYAPSGNTIYFGEGSWLTVV.

The chain links TRBV30 to TRBJ1-2, with D possibly matching TRBD1 (5 bases). V lost 0 bases and J lost 8, with 7 bases in between. CDR1 is GTSNPN, CDR2 SVGIG, per germline (reference sequence). The length of the CDR3 is 11 residues. This CDR3 is CAWSVGPGYTF. The CDR3 nucleotides read TGTGCCTGGAGTGTGGGGCCGGGCTACACCTTC.

V and J are TRBV6-8 and TRBJ1-3; TRBD1 is a possible D gene (5 bases). CDR3 length equals 15 residues. Germline CDR1 and CDR2: MNHGY and SAAAGT. With 7 bases removed from V and 3 bases from J, the gap between germline ends came to 16 bases. CDR3 bases: TGTGCCAGCAATGGGCCTCGGGGGGGTGGAAACACCATATATTTT. Translation gives CASNGPRGGGNTIYF.

The CDR3 is CASSLVGATYEQYF. The CDR3 DNA reads TGTGCCAGCAGCTTAGTCGGCGCCACGTACGAGCAGTACTTC. This chain links TRBV7-9 with TRBJ2-7; D is ambiguous. The length of the CDR3 is 14 residues. The V gene's germline CDR1 is SEHNR and CDR2 FQNEAQ (reference sequence). The ends were cut back, 1 base at V and 4 bases at J, with 11 bases in the middle.

The gene calls are TRBV19 and TRBJ2-7; maybe TRBD1 (6 bases). The CDR3 totals 14 residues. Germline CDR1 reads LNHDA; CDR2 reads SQIVND (reference sequence). The V gene lost 3 bases and the J gene lost 0 bases, with 9 bases spanning the gap. DNA for the CDR3: TGTGCCAGTAGTATGGACAGAAGCTCCTACGAGCAGTACTTC. The encoded protein is CASSMDRSSYEQYF.

The genes are TRBV6-5 and TRBJ2-4; TRBD1 or TRBD2 may be the D gene (5 bases each). The germline V gene encodes CDR1 MNHEY and CDR2 SVGAGI. CDR3 size: 15 residues. Deletions cut 0 bases from V and 4 bases from J, with 10 bases between. CDR3 in DNA: TGTGCCAGCAGTTACTCGAGGGGTGGGAAAAACATTCAGTACTTC. Its protein product is CASSYSRGGKNIQYF.

The chain carries TRBV6-5 and TRBJ2-3; the D call may be TRBD1 or TRBD2 (5 bases each). This CDR3 is 13 amino acids long. Germline CDR1 reads MNHEY; CDR2 reads SVGAGI. Trimming removed 5 bases at V and 2 bases at J, with 8 bases between. The CDR3 nucleotides are TGTGCCAGCAGTGGGACGCTCACAGATACGCAGTATTTT. Protein product: CASSGTLTDTQYF.

CDR3: CASSRSTRDYGYTF. In DNA, the CDR3 is TGTGCCAGCAGTCGATCGACAAGGGACTATGGCTACACCTTC. The chain has TRBV6-5 and TRBJ1-2; D remains ambiguous. Germline V gives CDR1 MNHEY, CDR2 SVGAGI. The CDR3 covers 14 residues. The V gene lost 5 bases and the J gene lost 3 bases, with 13 bases spanning the gap.

This clone was counted a single time. The V and J genes are TRBV20-1 and TRBJ1-1, with no clear D. Trimming left V 2 bases short and J 14 bases short, with 15 bases between. CDR3 size: 11 residues. Germline CDR1 is DFQATT and CDR2 is SNEGSKA (reference sequence). CDR3 protein: CSARPDDLGFF. Here the CDR3 DNA reads TGCAGTGCTAGACCGGACGATTTGGGGTTCTTT.

The V and J genes are TRBV5-1 and TRBJ1-1; the match to TRBD1 covers 7 bases. The J segment lost 1 base and the V segment lost 4 bases, leaving 4 bases of the junction unmatched. Germline loops: CDR1 SGHRS, CDR2 YFSETQ. The CDR3 is 14 residues long. For the CDR3, the DNA is TGCGCCAGCAGCCCCGGGACAGCGAACACTGAAGCTTTCTTT. It yields the protein CASSPGTANTEAFF. The full variable domain, completed using reference TRBV5-1 and TRBJ1-1, is KAGVTQTPRYLIKTRGQQVTLSCSPISGHRSVSWYQQTPGQGLQFLFEYFSETQRNKGNFPGRFSGRQFSNSRSEMNVSTLELGDSALYLCASSPGTANTEAFFGQGTRLTVV.

This clone was recorded once. This rearrangement joins TRBV5-1 to TRBJ1-3; D ambiguous. Deletions cut 0 bases from V and 0 bases from J, with 10 bases between. The germline V gene has CDR1 SGHRS and CDR2 YFSETQ. The CDR3 covers 16 residues. The CDR3 nucleotides are TGCGCCAGCAGCTTGGGGACGGACCTCTCTGGAAACACCATATATTTT. This sequence encodes CASSLGTDLSGNTIYF.

The rearrangement uses TRBV5-3 and TRBJ1-1; tentative D call: TRBD1 (6 bases). TRBV5-3 is marked as an open reading frame, function uncertain. This CDR3 region has 15 residues. V was clipped by 0 bases and J by 1 base, with 10 bases between them. As DNA, the CDR3 is TGTGCCAGAAGCTTGGAGGGACACGAGAACACTGAAGCTTTCTTT. Translating gives CARSLEGHENTEAFF.

This clone was seen only once. The chain couples TRBV19 to TRBJ2-1; no clear D gene. The CDR3 totals 14 residues. Trimming stripped 5 bases from V and 9 bases from J, with 17 bases between. Germline assignment: CDR1 LNHDA and CDR2 SQIVND (reference sequence). The CDR3 DNA follows: TGTGCCAGTAGTTTAACAGCAACAGTGGGTGAGCAGTTCTTC. Amino acid sequence: CASSLTATVGEQFF.

In nucleotides, the CDR3 is TGTGCCAGCAGCTTGGGGGGCACCTCCTACGAGCAGTACTTC. The encoded protein is CASSLGGTSYEQYF. This chain links TRBV5-6 with TRBJ2-7, with D perhaps TRBD1 (5 bases). Germline assignment: CDR1 SGHDT and CDR2 YYEEEE. The CDR3 contains 14 residues. Trimming left V 0 bases short and J 0 bases short, with 7 bases between.

The gene calls are TRBV6-5 and TRBJ1-2; D gene unclear. Trimming cost V 6 bases and J 0 bases, with 5 bases left between them. The length of the CDR3 is 12 residues. CDR1 is MNHEY and CDR2 is SVGAGI in the germline V gene. CDR3 sequence reads: CASRSPNYGYTF. CDR3 nucleotide sequence: TGTGCCAGCAGGAGCCCTAACTATGGCTACACCTTC.

The CDR3: CASSLGGLSGNTIYF. As DNA, the CDR3 is TGTGCCAGCAGCTTAGGGGGCCTATCTGGAAACACCATATATTTT. The V call is TRBV7-8, the J call TRBJ1-3; possible D gene TRBD1, 5 bases. Germline V lookup: CDR1 SGHVS, CDR2 FQNEAQ. The CDR3 totals 15 residues. V was pared by 1 base and J by 1 base, with 8 bases between.

This chain uses TRBV5-5 with TRBJ1-5; D gene unclear. The CDR3 extends over 15 amino acids. The germline gives CDR1 SGHKS, CDR2 YYEKEE (reference sequence). Trimming took 0 bases from V and 0 from J, leaving 7 bases between them. The CDR3 nucleotides read TGTGCCAGCAGCTTGGCGGGTTATAGCAATCAGCCCCAGCATTTT. This gives the protein CASSLAGYSNQPQHF.

The chain combines TRBV19 with TRBJ1-1; 9 bases match TRBD1. Trimming cost V 6 bases and J 1 base; bases outside gene matches: 6. The length of the CDR3 is 15 residues. Looked up from germline, CDR1 is LNHDA and CDR2 is SQIVND (reference sequence). The CDR3 sequence is CASRPWGQGNTEAFF. CDR3 DNA: TGTGCCAGTAGGCCCTGGGGACAGGGGAACACTGAAGCTTTCTTT.

V is TRBV19 and J is TRBJ2-3, with TRBD2 as a possible D gene (7 bases). Between the trimmed V and J ends, which lost 8 bases and 2 bases, there was a span of 20 bases. This CDR3 region has 16 residues. The germline V gene encodes CDR1 LNHDA and CDR2 SQIVND (reference sequence). The CDR3 loop is CASGHLAGANTDTQYF. The CDR3 DNA is TGTGCCAGTGGACACCTGGCGGGGGCCAACACAGATACGCAGTATTTT.

The chain carries TRBV5-4 and TRBJ2-7; TRBD1 aligns across 11 bases. Germline CDR1 reads SGHNT; CDR2 reads YYREEE (reference sequence). The CDR3 has 14 residues. J gave up 4 bases and V 3 bases, and 3 bases lay outside the gene matches. The CDR3 reads CASSSRDRGYEQYF. Written as DNA, the CDR3 is TGTGCCAGCAGCTCCCGGGACAGGGGGTACGAGCAGTACTTC.

A word on this clone: Other DNA sequences in the sample encode the same CDR3. The chain employs TRBV11-2 and TRBJ2-7, with 7 bases matching TRBD1. The CDR3 is 13 residues long. Germline lookup yields CDR1 SGHAT and CDR2 FQNNGV. V dropped 3 bases and J dropped 3; count of bases not matched to a gene: 2. The DNA for the CDR3 is TGTGCCAGCAGCTTGGGACAGAGCTACGAGCAGTACTTC. Translation: CASSLGQSYEQYF.

The V call is TRBV5-1, the J call TRBJ1-5; a weak D match, TRBD1 (5 bases). The CDR3 runs to 15 residues. V was shortened by 3 bases and J by 4 bases, with 14 bases between the two germline ends. The V gene's germline CDR1 is SGHRS and CDR2 YFSETQ. In nucleotides, the CDR3 is TGCGCCAGCAGCTGGACGGGGCTAGATAATCAGCCCCAGCATTTT. Amino acid sequence: CASSWTGLDNQPQHF.

The V call is TRBV9, the J call TRBJ1-1, with D unresolved. This CDR3 has 13 amino acids. From germline, CDR1 is SGDLS and CDR2 YYNGEE. Trimming took off 4 bases at V and 2 bases at J, with 9 bases between the two ends. CDR3 sequence: CASSLGYNTEAFF. The CDR3 bases are TGTGCCAGCAGCTTGGGGTATAACACTGAAGCTTTCTTT.

The chain uses TRBV7-8 and TRBJ1-1, with unresolved D. CDR1 is SGHVS, CDR2 FQNEAQ, per germline. The CDR3 loop spans 14 amino acids. V gave up 1 base and J gave up 0 bases, with 6 bases separating them. CDR3 in amino acids: CASSLGRMNTEAFF. The CDR3 nucleotides are TGTGCCAGCAGCTTAGGGCGAATGAACACTGAAGCTTTCTTT.